This T cell receptor (beta chain) was identified in a study of Graves' ophthalmopathy and Graves' hyperthyroidism. Study-wide points: This model predicted ophthalmopathy progression (sensitivity 70.59%, specificity roughly 72%). With around 88% sensitivity and 81.08% specificity, a 13-signature model separated ophthalmopathy from stable hyperthyroidism.

All donors with ophthalmopathy were recorded as having moderate-to-severe activity, CAS ≥3, NOSPECS ≥4 and a duration under 3 months. As diagnostic evidence, clinical symptoms, serum thyroxine, TRAb, thyroid ultrasound and orbital computed tomography were relied upon. Researchers took RNA transcripts and amplified TCR beta CDR3 regions from them. Second-round multiplex PCR came after first-round RT-PCR with HTBI primers. TCRdb re-called the multiplex PCR reads with MiXCR, one entry per CDR3 protein. Among 600,000 to 950,000 distinct CDR3 sequences listed, roughly 40% were seen once. The J segment lost 2 bases and the V segment lost 3 bases, leaving 7 bases of the junction unmatched. The CDR3 contains 15 residues. CDR1 and CDR2 from the germline V gene are SGDLS and YYNGEE. This clonotype was found a few times. Its antigen is currently unknown.

The origin of this receptor is an adult man with Graves' ophthalmopathy. The specimen was peripheral blood. The rearrangement joins TRBV9 to TRBJ2-5; 7 bases are a match to TRBD2. The CDR3 sequence: CASSASGTIQETQYF. DNA for the CDR3: TGTGCCAGCAGCGCGAGCGGGACTATTCAAGAGACCCAGTACTTC. The complete variable domain, with remaining parts taken from reference TRBV9 and TRBJ2-5, reads DSGVTQTPKHLITATGQRVTLRCSPRSGDLSVYWYQQSLDQGLQFLIQYYNGEERAKGNILERFSAQQFPDLHSELNLSSLELGDSALYFCASSASGTIQETQYFGPGTRLLVL.